This TCR beta chain was identified in a study of CXCR3-negative and CXCR3-positive naive CD8 T cells. Notes on the study in general: The study found comparably high diversity in both naive subsets and much lower diversity in memory CD8+ cells.

The authors made the TRB cDNA libraries by 5' RACE using UMI labels. TCRdb reanalyzed the 5' RACE reads and collapses them to one entry per CDR3 protein, without DNA. Here the sample table reports 40,000 to 45,000 distinct CDR3 sequences. In regard to this clonotype: Its cognate antigen is unknown.

The CDR3 length is 15 residues. The TCR sequence derives from a human donor in good health. Some clones in this sample may be carry-over from other donors' samples. This chain links TRBV12-3 or TRBV12-4 with TRBJ2-3; TCRdb returns TRBD2, unconfirmable since there is no DNA. Sequences were obtained from memory CD8+ T cells from blood. The CDR3 sequence: CASSWASDYTDTQYF.